This TCR beta chain was sequenced in a study of chemoradiotherapy in HPV16-positive cancers. About the study: Two HPV16-positive patients' cells yielded candidate HPV-specific clones and common motifs.

Only in-frame clones appear in the TCRdb table, and some are missing; sequencing was by immunoSEQ multiplex PCR. The table lists 6,000 to 8,000 clones, 70% to 90% of them singletons. The CDR3 consists of 17 residues. Germline V lookup: CDR1 SGHRS, CDR2 YFSETQ. V was pared by 0 bases and J by 8 bases, with 23 bases between. Only one count was recorded for this clone. The sample was collected from a patient who underwent chemoradiotherapy. The chain links TRBV5-1 to TRBJ1-2; D might be TRBD1 (5 bases). The TCR originated in a human donor with HPV-associated anogenital cancer. Here the CDR3 reads CASSLGPTLGDPLGYTF. The CDR3, as DNA: TGCGCCAGCAGCTTGGGCCCCACACTCGGGGACCCCTTAGGCTACACCTTC.